These T cell receptor beta chains were read from a single sample in a study of long-term antiretroviral therapy in people with HIV. The repertoire was sequenced with immunoSEQ multiplex PCR; TCRdb's copy has only in-frame clones and lacks some. The sample lists about 27,000 clones; roughly four fifths were seen once. The sample here was unsorted PBMCs, taken 2.9 years after starting antiretroviral therapy. The receptors shown here come from a middle-aged man with HIV. CDR3s include the opening cysteine and the closing phenylalanine or tryptophan. The order of the fields is D gene, clone size, V gene, J gene, CDR3 DNA, CDR3 protein. A D gene is named only where the DNA matches it firmly. Size values are once, few and many counts, or a class for expanded clones, and some rows have none.

d_gene: .; abundance: .; v_gene: TRBV7-2; j_gene: TRBJ2-2; CDR3nt: TGTGCCAGCACCCCCGGGCTAGCGAGAACCGGGGAGCTGTTTTTT; CDR3aa: CASTPGLARTGELFF
d_gene: TRBD1; abundance: .; v_gene: TRBV5-1; j_gene: TRBJ2-7; CDR3nt: TGCGCCAGCAGCTACGGACAGGGCATATGGGATACCTCCTACGAGCAGTACTTC; CDR3aa: CASSYGQGIWDTSYEQYF
d_gene: .; abundance: .; v_gene: TRBV7-3; j_gene: TRBJ2-5; CDR3nt: TGTGCCAGCAGCTTAATGGCGAGGGGGTTACAAGAGACCCAGTACTTC; CDR3aa: CASSLMARGLQETQYF
d_gene: .; abundance: .; v_gene: TRBV18; j_gene: TRBJ1-2; CDR3nt: TGTGCCAGCTCACCGTCGGACTCCGGGGTCCGGGGTGGCTACACCTTC; CDR3aa: CASSPSDSGVRGGYTF
d_gene: .; abundance: .; v_gene: TRBV6-4; j_gene: TRBJ2-3; CDR3nt: TGTGCCAGCAGTGCACGGGACTCGGGTACGCAGTATTTT; CDR3aa: CASSARDSGTQYF
d_gene: .; abundance: .; v_gene: TRBV2; j_gene: TRBJ1-6; CDR3nt: TGTGCCAGCAGTGAAGCGCTCATTAGCCAGGGGAGCTCCTATAATTCACCCCTCCACTTT; CDR3aa: CASSEALISQGSSYNSPLHF
d_gene: .; abundance: .; v_gene: TRBV5-4; j_gene: TRBJ2-6; CDR3nt: TGTGCCAGCAGCCTGGGTAGGACTGGGGCCAACGTCCTGACTTTC; CDR3aa: CASSLGRTGANVLTF
d_gene: TRBD1; abundance: .; v_gene: TRBV29-1; j_gene: TRBJ2-7; CDR3nt: TGCAGCGTTGCGGACAGGGAATCCTACGAGCAGTACTTC; CDR3aa: CSVADRESYEQYF
d_gene: .; abundance: .; v_gene: TRBV9; j_gene: TRBJ2-3; CDR3nt: TGTGCCAGCAGCGTCGGTCCTTCGGATACGCAGTATTTT; CDR3aa: CASSVGPSDTQYF
d_gene: .; abundance: .; v_gene: TRBV5-1; j_gene: TRBJ1-5; CDR3nt: TGCGCCAGCAGCTTGGAGCCGGGGGGGGATCAGCCCCAGCATTTT; CDR3aa: CASSLEPGGDQPQHF
d_gene: .; abundance: few; v_gene: TRBV19; j_gene: TRBJ1-1; CDR3nt: TGTGCCAGTAGTATACTACGGAACACTGAAGCTTTCTTT; CDR3aa: CASSILRNTEAFF
d_gene: .; abundance: .; v_gene: TRBV27; j_gene: TRBJ1-1; CDR3nt: TGTGCCAGCAGTTTAAAAATAGCGTATAATAGCATGAGGACTGAAGCTTTCTTT; CDR3aa: CASSLKIAYNSMRTEAFF
d_gene: TRBD2; abundance: once; v_gene: TRBV5-4; j_gene: TRBJ2-1; CDR3nt: TGTGCCAGCAGCTTGACCATCCTAGCGGGGGGGGACAATGAGCAGTTCTTC; CDR3aa: CASSLTILAGGDNEQFF
d_gene: TRBD1; abundance: once; v_gene: TRBV18; j_gene: TRBJ1-4; CDR3nt: TGTGCCAGCTCACCAACGGGACAGGGGGCAGGAAAACTGTTTTTT; CDR3aa: CASSPTGQGAGKLFF
d_gene: .; abundance: .; v_gene: TRBV29-1; j_gene: TRBJ1-2; CDR3nt: TGCAGCGTTGAAGATTGGAGGGCAGCTAACTATGGCTACACCTTC; CDR3aa: CSVEDWRAANYGYTF
d_gene: .; abundance: .; v_gene: TRBV7-2; j_gene: TRBJ1-2; CDR3nt: TGTGCCAGCAGCTTAGCGCTAGGGGACGGCTACACCTTC; CDR3aa: CASSLALGDGYTF
d_gene: TRBD1; abundance: once; v_gene: TRBV29-1; j_gene: TRBJ1-4; CDR3nt: TGCAGCGGACGACAGGGCAGTAATGAAAAACTGTTTTTT; CDR3aa: CSGRQGSNEKLFF
d_gene: TRBD1; abundance: once; v_gene: TRBV7-2; j_gene: TRBJ1-5; CDR3nt: TGTGCCAGCAGCTCCGGGACAGGGGGTCGCAATCAGCCCCAGCATTTT; CDR3aa: CASSSGTGGRNQPQHF
d_gene: .; abundance: .; v_gene: TRBV19; j_gene: TRBJ1-2; CDR3nt: TGTGCCAGTAGTATCGCGGGGGGACAACACAACTATGGCTACACCTTC; CDR3aa: CASSIAGGQHNYGYTF
d_gene: .; abundance: .; v_gene: TRBV27; j_gene: TRBJ1-1; CDR3nt: TGTGCCAGCAGTTTACAGGTGAACACTGAAGCTTTCTTT; CDR3aa: CASSLQVNTEAFF
d_gene: .; abundance: .; v_gene: TRBV28; j_gene: TRBJ2-2; CDR3nt: TGTGCCAGCAGTCCCCCAATAGGGGAGCTGTTTTTT; CDR3aa: CASSPPIGELFF
d_gene: .; abundance: .; v_gene: TRBV28; j_gene: TRBJ2-7; CDR3nt: TGTGCCAGCGTCGGGACAAACTTTCCAACCTACGAGCAGTACTTC; CDR3aa: CASVGTNFPTYEQYF
d_gene: .; abundance: .; v_gene: TRBV15; j_gene: TRBJ2-1; CDR3nt: TGTGCCACCTCGGCTCAGTCCTACAATGAGCAGTTCTTC; CDR3aa: CATSAQSYNEQFF
d_gene: .; abundance: few; v_gene: TRBV9; j_gene: TRBJ1-5; CDR3nt: TGTGCCAGCAGCGTAGGGGAGGGGAGAGGCCAGCCCCAGCATTTT; CDR3aa: CASSVGEGRGQPQHF
d_gene: .; abundance: .; v_gene: TRBV5-1; j_gene: TRBJ2-1; CDR3nt: TGCGCCAGCAGCTACTCGACTAGTAATGAGCAGTTCTTC; CDR3aa: CASSYSTSNEQFF
d_gene: TRBD1; abundance: few; v_gene: TRBV5-6; j_gene: TRBJ1-2; CDR3nt: TGTGCCAGCAGCTTCCTGACAGGGAACTATGGCTACACCTTC; CDR3aa: CASSFLTGNYGYTF
d_gene: .; abundance: .; v_gene: TRBV18; j_gene: TRBJ2-1; CDR3nt: TGTGCCAGCTCACCACGGACAGTACACCCTGAGCAGTTCTTC; CDR3aa: CASSPRTVHPEQFF
d_gene: .; abundance: few; v_gene: TRBV6-5; j_gene: TRBJ2-1; CDR3nt: TGTGCCAGCAGTACCTGGACAGTACCGCAGTTCTTC; CDR3aa: CASSTWTVPQFF
d_gene: .; abundance: once; v_gene: TRBV25-1; j_gene: TRBJ1-4; CDR3nt: TGTGCCAGCAGTGAACGACAGAATAATGAAAAACTGTTTTTT; CDR3aa: CASSERQNNEKLFF
d_gene: .; abundance: .; v_gene: TRBV19; j_gene: TRBJ1-5; CDR3nt: TGTGCCAGTTCCGAGTCGGGGGTCGGCAATCAGCCCCAGCATTTT; CDR3aa: CASSESGVGNQPQHF
d_gene: TRBD1; abundance: .; v_gene: TRBV15; j_gene: TRBJ2-7; CDR3nt: TGTGCCACCAGCTTCCGGACAGGGGGCTACGAGCAGTACTTC; CDR3aa: CATSFRTGGYEQYF
d_gene: .; abundance: .; v_gene: TRBV6-5; j_gene: TRBJ2-7; CDR3nt: TGTGCCAGCAGCTACGAGAAAGGGGTAGCCTACGAGCAGTACTTC; CDR3aa: CASSYEKGVAYEQYF
d_gene: .; abundance: .; v_gene: TRBV6-6; j_gene: TRBJ1-1; CDR3nt: TGTGCCAGCAGTCTCTCTAGCGTAACTGAAGCTTTCTTT; CDR3aa: CASSLSSVTEAFF
d_gene: .; abundance: .; v_gene: TRBV9; j_gene: TRBJ2-7; CDR3nt: TGTGCCAGCAGCGTCCACAGAATAGGGGGGGAACTGTACTTC; CDR3aa: CASSVHRIGGELYF
d_gene: TRBD1; abundance: .; v_gene: TRBV18; j_gene: TRBJ2-3; CDR3nt: TGTGCCAGCTCACCACCAGGGGGCAGCACAGATACGCAGTATTTT; CDR3aa: CASSPPGGSTDTQYF